This T cell receptor beta chain originates from a study of beta chain features in type 1 diabetes. Broader study findings: All four CD4+ subsets from Type 1 diabetes patients carried moderately but significantly shorter TCRB CDR3s.

A CD45RO/CCR7/CD25/CD127/CD95/CD27 panel sorted naive, central memory, regulatory and stem cell-like memory CD4+ cells. About this clone itself: No antigen is known for it.

The CDR3 consists of 15 residues. Germline lookup yields CDR1 ENHRY and CDR2 SYGVKD. V lost 0 bases, J lost 3 bases, and 5 bases stayed unmatched. The investigators reverse transcribed all of the isolated RNA, so they sequenced expressed TCRB transcripts. Sequencing used immunoSEQ multiplex PCR; TCRdb keeps in-frame clones, though not all of them. Of hundreds of thousands of clones listed, about an eighth were seen once; the top ten hold 0.02% to 0.025%. The receptor's source is a man between 18 and 35 years old with type 1 diabetes. The specimen sequenced was naive CD4+ T cells from blood. V gene TRBV10-3 combines with J gene TRBJ2-7; 7 bases are a match to TRBD2. The CDR3 loop is CAISESGLHHYEQYF. In nucleotides, the CDR3 is TGTGCCATCAGTGAGTCGGGACTACACCACTACGAGCAGTACTTC.